The 9 T cell receptor beta chains below all came from one sample that was sequenced in a study of control samples from healthy donors and cancer patients. Sequencing used immunoSEQ multiplex PCR; TCRdb keeps in-frame clones, though not all of them. The profile shows over 70,000 clones, around nine tenths of them singletons. Sequenced input: PBMCs. These receptors were taken from a woman in her 50s with colorectal cancer.

The chain has TRBV9 and TRBJ2-1, with 12 nucleotides matching TRBD2. The CDR3 contains 15 residues. Trimming removed 5 bases from V and 7 bases from J; junction bases left unmatched: 7. Germline assignment: CDR1 SGDLS and CDR2 YYNGEE. The DNA for the CDR3 is TGTGCCAGCAGTCCTAGACTAGCGGGGGCAAATGAGCAGTTCTTC. Translated, it gives CASSPRLAGANEQFF.

This sequence joins TRBV19 and TRBJ2-5; 9 bases agree with TRBD1. CDR1 is LNHDA and CDR2 is SQIVND in the germline V gene (reference sequence). V shed 5 bases and J 5 bases; nucleotides not matched to a gene: 12. The CDR3 spans 16 residues. The CDR3 sequence: CASSAPGTGSRETQYF. DNA of the CDR3: TGTGCCAGTAGTGCCCCCGGGACAGGGAGTAGGGAGACCCAGTACTTC.

The chain employs TRBV5-1 and TRBJ2-5, with 10 bases aligning to TRBD2. Germline values: CDR1 SGHRS, CDR2 YFSETQ. The CDR3 covers 16 residues. Trimming removed 6 bases from V and 1 base from J; junction bases left unmatched: 9. The CDR3 bases are TGCGCCAGCACCCCGGGGCTAGCGGGGGCCCAAGAGACCCAGTACTTC. This codes for CASTPGLAGAQETQYF.

The chain uses TRBV10-3 and TRBJ2-5, with unresolved D. Trimming removed 7 bases at V and 7 bases at J, with 16 bases between. The germline gives CDR1 ENHRY, CDR2 SYGVKD. CDR3 length: 13 residues. CDR3 coding DNA: TGTGCCATCACCGAAGGAGCGATCGGGACCCAGTACTTC. Translating it yields CAITEGAIGTQYF.

The genes are TRBV14 and TRBJ1-2; D gene ambiguous. V lost 0 bases and J lost 0, with 8 bases in between. From germline, CDR1 is SGHDN and CDR2 FVKESK. There are 15 residues in the CDR3. CDR3 residues: CASSQDLASNYGYTF. In nucleotides, the CDR3 is TGTGCCAGCAGCCAAGATTTAGCCTCTAACTATGGCTACACCTTC. Filled out from reference TRBV14 and TRBJ1-2, the complete variable domain reads EAGVTQFPSHSVIEKGQTVTLRCDPISGHDNLYWYRRVMGKEIKFLLHFVKESKQDESGMPNNRFLAERTGGTYSTLKVQPAELEDSGVYFCASSQDLASNYGYTFGSGTRLTVV.

The chain is built from TRBV21-1 and TRBJ1-1. TRBV21-1 is designated a pseudogene. This CDR3 has 13 amino acids. CDR3: CASKATMNTEAFF. Written as DNA, the CDR3 is TGTGCCAGCAAGGCGACCATGAACACTGAAGCTTTCTTT.

The V call is TRBV7-9, the J call TRBJ2-2; D is undetermined. The germline gives CDR1 SEHNR, CDR2 FQNEAQ (reference sequence). V gave up 1 base and J gave up 7 bases, with 7 bases separating them. The CDR3 is 13 residues long. CDR3 protein: CASSLGGNGELFF. CDR3 DNA sequence: TGTGCCAGCAGCTTAGGTGGGAACGGGGAGCTGTTTTTT.

This rearrangement joins TRBV19 to TRBJ2-2; 9 positions agree with TRBD1. Per germline, CDR1 LNHDA and CDR2 SQIVND (reference sequence). V lost 4 bases and J lost 5; bases outside the gene matches: 5. CDR3 length: 15 residues. CDR3 bases: TGTGCCAGTAGTACCGGACAGGGGAGGACCGGGGAGCTGTTTTTT. This translates into CASSTGQGRTGELFF.

The V and J genes are TRBV5-1 and TRBJ2-1; 10 nucleotides line up with TRBD2. Germline V lookup: CDR1 SGHRS, CDR2 YFSETQ. V trimming: 3 bases; J trimming: 3 bases; junction bases outside the gene matches: 6. This CDR3 is built from 16 residues. The CDR3 here is CASSSGASGGYNEQFF. Here the CDR3 DNA reads TGCGCCAGCAGCTCCGGGGCTAGCGGGGGCTACAATGAGCAGTTCTTC.